One and the same sample provided the 29 T cell receptor beta chains below, sequenced in a study of blood T cell repertoires in COVID-19. Only in-frame clones appear in the TCRdb table, and some are missing; sequencing was by immunoSEQ multiplex PCR. The table has approximately 330,000 clones, around 87% seen once; the top ten hold 4%. The sequencing sample was made of peripheral blood. These receptors were taken from a woman aged 45-65 years with active or convalescent COVID-19.

CDR3 in amino acids: CASSDRTGGPEQYF. The CDR3, as DNA: TGCGCCAGCAGTGACAGGACAGGGGGCCCCGAGCAGTACTTC. The chain joins TRBV10-2 to TRBJ2-7; TRBD1 aligns across 11 bases. The germline V gene has CDR1 WSHSY and CDR2 SAAADI. Trimming removed 3 bases from V and 6 bases from J; junction bases left unmatched: 4. The CDR3 is made up of 14 amino acids.

This clone was counted once. V gene TRBV28 combines with J gene TRBJ1-6; a weak D match, TRBD1 (5 bases). The germline V gene encodes CDR1 MDHEN and CDR2 SYDVKM. Trimming removed 5 bases from V and 2 bases from J, with 10 bases in between. The CDR3 has 15 amino acids. For the CDR3, the DNA is TGTGCCAGCAGTCTAGACAGCGCCTATAATTCACCCCTCCACTTT. Its protein product is CASSLDSAYNSPLHF.

The rearrangement links TRBV30 to TRBJ1-1, with 9 bases identical to TRBD1. V was pared by 0 bases and J by 0 bases, with 11 bases of the junction left unmatched. The CDR3 loop spans 18 amino acids. Germline values: CDR1 GTSNPN, CDR2 SVGIG (reference sequence). The CDR3 is CAWSVRPGQGHMNTEAFF. Here the CDR3 DNA reads TGTGCCTGGAGTGTCCGCCCGGGACAGGGCCACATGAACACTGAAGCTTTCTTT. The variable domain in full, with the rest retrieved from reference TRBV30 and TRBJ1-1, is SQTIHQWPATLVQPVGSPLSLECTVEGTSNPNLYWYRQAAGRGLQLLFYSVGIGQISSEVPQNLSASRPQDRQFILSSKKLLLSDSGFYLCAWSVRPGQGHMNTEAFFGQGTRLTVV.

The J gene is TRBJ1-2, the V gene TRBV7-2; no definite D call. V was cut by 5 bases and J by 3 bases, with 10 bases left in between. This CDR3 comprises 13 residues. Germline loops: CDR1 SGHTA, CDR2 FQGNSA. CDR3 sequence reads: CASSPQRYYGYTF. In DNA form, the CDR3 reads TGTGCCAGCAGCCCTCAGCGTTACTATGGCTACACCTTC.

This sequence joins TRBV19 and TRBJ1-2, with D perhaps matching TRBD1 (5 bases). Trimming took 3 bases from V and 6 from J, leaving 17 bases between them. CDR3 length: 15 residues. Germline values: CDR1 LNHDA, CDR2 SQIVND (reference sequence). CDR3 loop: CASSIPAGLPDGYTF. CDR3 bases: TGTGCCAGTAGTATCCCTGCAGGGCTGCCGGATGGCTACACCTTC.

The chain joins TRBV24-1 to TRBJ2-7; 9 nucleotides agree with TRBD1. The V gene's germline CDR1 is KGHDR and CDR2 SFDVKD. Unmatched junction bases numbered 5, after V lost 6 bases and J lost 6 bases. The CDR3 consists of 13 residues. DNA of the CDR3: TGTGCCACCAGTCCAGTGACAGGGGGCGAGCAGTACTTC. This encodes CATSPVTGGEQYF.

The V and J genes are TRBV10-3 and TRBJ1-5, with 9 bases identical to TRBD1. V gave up 6 bases and J gave up 4 bases; unmatched junction bases: 4. Per germline, CDR1 ENHRY and CDR2 SYGVKD. The CDR3 is 14 residues long. The CDR3 is CAISGQGNNQPQHF. DNA of the CDR3: TGTGCCATCAGCGGACAGGGGAATAATCAGCCCCAGCATTTT.

The V call is TRBV7-2, the J call TRBJ1-2; D not certain. Deletions cut 4 bases from V and 2 bases from J, with 11 bases between. The CDR3 is 14 residues long. Germline V CDR1 and CDR2: SGHTA, FQGNSA. For the CDR3, the DNA is TGTGCCAGCAGCTCACAAGGGAGGAACTATGGCTACACCTTC. It translates to CASSSQGRNYGYTF. Complete variable domain (other parts from reference TRBV7-2 and TRBJ1-2): GAGVSQSPSNKVTEKGKDVELRCDPISGHTALYWYRQSLGQGLEFLIYFQGNSAPDKSGLPSDRFSAERTGGSVSTLTIQRTQQEDSAVYLCASSSQGRNYGYTFGSGTRLTVV.

The chain recombines TRBV25-1 with TRBJ1-6; no firm D call. The CDR3 sequence is 14 residues long. Germline V gives CDR1 MGHDK, CDR2 SYGVNS. Trimming cost V 2 bases and J 5 bases, with 7 bases left between them. In DNA form, the CDR3 reads TGTGCCAGCAGTGAAGCACATAATAATTCACCCCTCCACTTT. Translation gives CASSEAHNNSPLHF.

This sequence joins TRBV5-1 and TRBJ2-3; 10 bases are a match to TRBD2. The CDR3 covers 16 residues. V lost 3 bases, J lost 3 bases, and 7 bases stayed unmatched. The germline gives CDR1 SGHRS, CDR2 YFSETQ. CDR3 loop: CASSSSGRAGTDTQYF. CDR3 bases: TGCGCCAGCAGCTCGAGCGGGAGGGCTGGGACAGATACGCAGTATTTT.

This chain connects TRBV3-1 (or the pseudogene TRBV3-2) to TRBJ1-3; D gene uncertain. The CDR3 is 11 amino acids. In germline, CDR1 is LGHDT, CDR2 YNNKEL (reference sequence). V was clipped by 6 bases and J by 6 bases, with 6 bases between them. The CDR3 sequence: CASSIKNTIYF. The CDR3 nucleotides read TGTGCCAGCAGTATTAAAAACACCATATATTTT.

The chain employs TRBV4-2 and TRBJ1-1; TRBD1 aligns across 11 bases. The V gene's germline CDR1 is LGHNA and CDR2 YNFKEQ. The length of the CDR3 is 15 residues. V gave up 4 bases and J gave up 3 bases; unmatched junction bases: 4. CDR3 sequence: CASSPRTGGYTEAFF. The DNA for the CDR3 is TGTGCCAGCAGCCCGCGGACAGGGGGCTACACTGAAGCTTTCTTT.

J is TRBJ1-3 and V is TRBV18; TRBD1 is a possible D gene (5 bases). Germline V gives CDR1 KGHSH, CDR2 LQKENI. This CDR3 has 15 residues. V lost 5 bases and J 2 bases, leaving 13 bases between the germline ends. The CDR3 coding sequence is TGTGCCAGCTCAATTGGACATGTCGCTGGAAACACCATATATTTT. Protein product: CASSIGHVAGNTIYF.

The chain employs TRBV18 and TRBJ1-1; D uncertain. From germline, CDR1 is KGHSH and CDR2 LQKENI. This CDR3 comprises 18 residues. V gave up 2 bases and J gave up 1 base, with 20 bases separating them. In nucleotides, the CDR3 is TGTGCCAGCTCACCAAGTAACTCGAAAGTATTTACGAACACTGAAGCTTTCTTT. This encodes CASSPSNSKVFTNTEAFF. Using reference TRBV18 and TRBJ1-1 for the parts outside the CDR3, the full variable domain is NAGVMQNPRHLVRRRGQEARLRCSPMKGHSHVYWYRQLPEEGLKFMVYLQKENIIDESGMPKERFSAEFPKEGPSILRIQQVVRGDSAAYFCASSPSNSKVFTNTEAFFGQGTRLTVV.

The gene calls are TRBV2 and TRBJ2-7; weak D call: TRBD2 (5 bases). Germline CDR1 and CDR2: SNHLY and FYNNEI. There are 12 residues in the CDR3. Between the trimmed V and J ends, which lost 4 bases and 6 bases, there was a span of 10 bases. The CDR3 loop is CASSVGGPEQYF. The CDR3 DNA reads as TGTGCCAGCAGTGTCGGCGGGCCCGAGCAGTACTTC.

This chain links TRBV24-1 with TRBJ2-1; possibly TRBD1 for D (6 bases). Germline V gives CDR1 KGHDR, CDR2 SFDVKD. The CDR3 is made up of 15 amino acids. V shed 1 base and J shed 8 bases, with 14 bases lying between them. CDR3 DNA: TGTGCCACCAGTGATTTATCGCAGGGGCACTATGAGCAGTTCTTC. Translation gives CATSDLSQGHYEQFF.

The rearrangement uses TRBV6-6 and TRBJ1-4; D possibly corresponds to TRBD1 (5 bases). Germline CDR1 is MNHNY and CDR2 is SVGAGI (reference sequence). V was cut by 6 bases and J by 4 bases, with 12 bases left in between. The length of the CDR3 is 14 residues. The CDR3 nucleotides read TGTGCCAGCAGGGGGCGACAGTTTAATGAAAAACTGTTTTTT. As protein: CASRGRQFNEKLFF.

The rearrangement links TRBV9 to TRBJ1-2; D unclear. This CDR3 contains 12 residues. Between the trimmed V and J ends, which lost 6 bases and 6 bases, there was a span of 12 bases. Germline values: CDR1 SGDLS, CDR2 YYNGEE. The DNA of the CDR3 is TGTGCCAGCACGGGAGGCCTGCATGGCTACACCTTC. Its protein product is CASTGGLHGYTF. Variable domain in full (rest from reference TRBV9 and TRBJ1-2): DSGVTQTPKHLITATGQRVTLRCSPRSGDLSVYWYQQSLDQGLQFLIQYYNGEERAKGNILERFSAQQFPDLHSELNLSSLELGDSALYFCASTGGLHGYTFGSGTRLTVV.

This rearrangement joins TRBV20-1 to TRBJ1-2, with D unclear. Per germline, CDR1 DFQATT and CDR2 SNEGSKA (reference sequence). The CDR3 loop spans 11 amino acids. V lost 1 base, J lost 8 bases, and 8 bases lay in between. The CDR3 DNA follows: TGCAGTGCTAGAGGGCAGATGGGCTACACCTTC. Translating gives CSARGQMGYTF.

The gene calls are TRBV13 and TRBJ2-2, with 7 bases matching TRBD1. This CDR3 has 13 amino acids. Germline CDR1 PRHDT, CDR2 FYEKMQ (reference sequence). V gave up 3 bases and J gave up 8 bases; unmatched junction bases: 3. Here the CDR3 DNA reads TGTGCCAGCAGCTTCGACAGGGTTGGGGAGCTGTTTTTT. As protein: CASSFDRVGELFF.

The chain employs TRBV19 and TRBJ1-1; D might be TRBD1 (5 bases). CDR1 and CDR2 (germline): LNHDA, SQIVND (reference sequence). The CDR3 is 14 amino acids. Trimming cost V 5 bases and J 6 bases, with 16 bases left between them. DNA of the CDR3: TGTGCCAGTAGTGGTCCTACAGGATTCGCTGAAGCTTTCTTT. This encodes CASSGPTGFAEAFF. Combining the CDR3 with reference TRBV19 and TRBJ1-1 gives the whole variable domain DGGITQSPKYLFRKEGQNVTLSCEQNLNHDAMYWYRQDPGQGLRLIYYSQIVNDFQKGDIAEGYSVSREKKESFPLTVTSAQKNPTAFYLCASSGPTGFAEAFFGQGTRLTVV.

This clone is a singleton in its sample. V gene TRBV18 combines with J gene TRBJ1-4, with a weak D call TRBD1 (5 bases). The CDR3 totals 15 residues. CDR1 is KGHSH and CDR2 is LQKENI in the germline V gene. Trimming removed 1 base at V and 8 bases at J, with 14 bases between. The CDR3 DNA reads as TGTGCCAGCTCACCACGAGGAGGAGGGGCCGAAAAACTGTTTTTT. It is translated as CASSPRGGGAEKLFF. Together with reference TRBV18 and TRBJ1-4, the CDR3 gives the full variable domain: NAGVMQNPRHLVRRRGQEARLRCSPMKGHSHVYWYRQLPEEGLKFMVYLQKENIIDESGMPKERFSAEFPKEGPSILRIQQVVRGDSAAYFCASSPRGGGAEKLFFGSGTQLSVL.

This rearrangement joins TRBV4-1 to TRBJ1-1, with 8 positions matching TRBD1. The junction had 16 bases not matched to a gene; V was cut back by 4 bases and J by 6 bases. The CDR3 covers 17 residues. The germline V gene encodes CDR1 MGHRA and CDR2 YSYEKL. CDR3: CASSRMYPDREAAEAFF. In DNA form, the CDR3 reads TGCGCCAGCAGCCGGATGTATCCGGACAGGGAGGCTGCTGAAGCTTTCTTT.

The chain links TRBV7-2 to TRBJ2-5; TRBD2 might be the D (6 bases). The CDR3 runs to 16 residues. CDR1 and CDR2 from the germline V gene are SGHTA and FQGNSA. V lost 1 base and J lost 5, with 17 bases in between. The CDR3 sequence is CASSLGLAGGLETQYF. The CDR3 nucleotides read TGTGCCAGCAGCTTAGGGTTGGCAGGAGGGCTTGAGACCCAGTACTTC.

This rearrangement joins TRBV6-5 to TRBJ2-3, with D perhaps matching TRBD1 (5 bases). Germline CDR1 reads MNHEY; CDR2 reads SVGAGI. V lost 8 bases and J 1 base, leaving 7 bases between the germline ends. This CDR3 region has 12 residues. CDR3 region: CASGAGTDTQYF. The CDR3 DNA reads TGTGCCAGCGGGGCCGGCACAGATACGCAGTATTTT.

The chain recombines TRBV18 with TRBJ2-1, with D possibly TRBD2 on 6 matching bases. The ends were cut back, 1 base at V and 5 bases at J, with 6 bases in the middle. Germline CDR1 is KGHSH and CDR2 is LQKENI. This CDR3 region has 13 residues. Here the CDR3 reads CASSPQRDNEQFF. DNA of the CDR3: TGTGCCAGCTCACCACAGCGGGACAATGAGCAGTTCTTC.

The rearrangement joins TRBV3-1 (or the pseudogene TRBV3-2) to TRBJ1-5, with unresolved D. Germline loops: CDR1 LGHDT, CDR2 YNNKEL (reference sequence). The ends were cut back, 0 bases at V and 7 bases at J, with 7 bases in the middle. The CDR3 consists of 13 residues. The CDR3 loop reads CASSQDLTQPQHF. CDR3 bases: TGTGCCAGCAGCCAAGATCTTACACAGCCCCAGCATTTT.

V and J are TRBV30 and TRBJ1-5; the D gene is possibly TRBD1 (5 bases). The CDR3 contains 14 residues. The germline gives CDR1 GTSNPN, CDR2 SVGIG (reference sequence). V gave up 3 bases and J gave up 3 bases, with 12 bases separating them. CDR3: CAWRGQGINQPQHF. The CDR3, as DNA: TGTGCCTGGAGGGGGCAGGGAATCAATCAGCCCCAGCATTTT.

The chain links TRBV6-6 to TRBJ1-3; 10 nucleotides line up with TRBD1. Per germline, CDR1 MNHNY and CDR2 SVGAGI (reference sequence). This CDR3 contains 17 residues. The J segment lost 0 bases and the V segment lost 5 bases, leaving 7 bases of the junction unmatched. In nucleotides, the CDR3 is TGTGCCAGCAGTCCCCAGACAGGGGGCCTCTCTGGAAACACCATATATTTT. This translates into CASSPQTGGLSGNTIYF.